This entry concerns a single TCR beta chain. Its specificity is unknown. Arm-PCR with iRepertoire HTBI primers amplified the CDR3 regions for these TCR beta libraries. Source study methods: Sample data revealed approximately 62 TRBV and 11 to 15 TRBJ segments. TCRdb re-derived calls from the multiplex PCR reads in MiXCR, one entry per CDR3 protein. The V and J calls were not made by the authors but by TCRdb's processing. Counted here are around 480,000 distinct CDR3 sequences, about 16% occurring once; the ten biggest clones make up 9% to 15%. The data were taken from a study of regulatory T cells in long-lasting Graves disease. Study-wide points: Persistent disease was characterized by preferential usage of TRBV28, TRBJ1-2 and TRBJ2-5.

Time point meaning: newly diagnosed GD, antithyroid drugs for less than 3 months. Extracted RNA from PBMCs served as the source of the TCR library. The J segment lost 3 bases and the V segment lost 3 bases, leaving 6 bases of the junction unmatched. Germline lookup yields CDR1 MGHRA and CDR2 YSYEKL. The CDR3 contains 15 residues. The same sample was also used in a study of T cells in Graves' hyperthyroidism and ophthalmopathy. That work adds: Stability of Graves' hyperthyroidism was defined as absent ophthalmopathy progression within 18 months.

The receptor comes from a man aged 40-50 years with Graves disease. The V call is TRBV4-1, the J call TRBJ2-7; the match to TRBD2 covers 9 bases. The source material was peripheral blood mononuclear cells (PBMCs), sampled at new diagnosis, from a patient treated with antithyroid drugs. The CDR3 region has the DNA TGCGCCAGCAGCCAGTTAGCGGGAGACGGCTACGAGCAGTACTTC. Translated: CASSQLAGDGYEQYF.